This T cell receptor (beta chain) appears in the sequencing data of a study of CD8+ T cells in alopecia areata. Study findings and constraints: Because of a solitary nonresponder, the connection of baseline CD8+ expansion to response stays uncertain.

This clone has only a few counts. The target antigen is unknown. Other DNA sequences of this sample code for an identical CDR3. As the sequencing template, cDNA was produced by extracting RNA and reverse transcribing it. Using immunoSEQ multiplex PCR, the repertoire was profiled, and TCRdb retains in-frame clones only, with some absent. The table records 150,000 to 200,000 clones, around 58% of them present only once. The CDR3 is 11 amino acids. Germline lookup yields CDR1 GTSNPN and CDR2 SVGIG (reference sequence). Trimming shortened V by 3 bases and J by 5 bases, and 7 bases separated the two germline ends. Treatment specified: oral pan-JAK inhibitor, 5-10 mg twice daily. The researchers isolated CD4+ and CD8+ T cells from PBMCs by sorting.

V gene TRBV30 combines with J gene TRBJ2-5; no reliable D call. The source material was CD4+ T cells sorted from blood, sampled at approximately week 60, from a patient treated with tofacitinib. This receptor was obtained from a human donor with alopecia areata. CDR3 amino acids: CAWSPRETQYF. The CDR3 DNA follows: TGTGCCTGGAGCCCCCGGGAGACCCAGTACTTC.